Given below is one T cell receptor beta chain in context. TCRdb called the RT-PCR reads again in MiXCR, with one record for every CDR3 protein. The sample lists about a million distinct CDR3 sequences; roughly 18% were seen once. This specimen comes from a study of patients and donors after allogeneic stem cell transplantation. The CDR3 has 14 amino acids. V dropped 3 bases and J dropped 9 bases, with 17 bases sitting between them. Sequencing used blood, either unsorted or a sorted T cell fraction (not recorded which). This TCR derives from a human donor who was either an allogeneic HSCT recipient or a stem cell or donor lymphocyte infusion donor (not recorded which). It is not recorded whose cells these are; they may come from a transplant donor. The rearrangement joins TRBV12-3 or TRBV12-4 to TRBJ2-5; tentative D call: TRBD2 (6 bases). CDR3 protein: CASSFRGSREPQYF. Written as DNA, the CDR3 is TGTGCCAGCAGTTTCCGGGGGTCGAGGGAGCCCCAGTACTTC.